The source of this T cell receptor beta chain is a study of shared T cell receptors in the human thymus. The CDR3 covers 14 residues. Germline values: CDR1 LNHDA, CDR2 SQIVND (reference sequence). V lost 1 base and J 5 bases, leaving 11 bases between the germline ends. The table came from immunoSEQ multiplex PCR; TCRdb's copy has only in-frame clones and leaves some out. The sample lists approximately 580,000 clones, approximately 78% occurring once. These records were also assigned to another study, of human thymus T cells. Per that study: Serving as donors were healthy Finnish infants, each of whom was having open corrective surgery for congenital heart defects. The thymus tissue came from resections taken during corrective heart surgery. Both thymic and peripheral blood repertoires showed apparently biased V and J usage. Unrelated individuals had highly overlapping thymic repertoires, as reported in related research.

V usage is TRBV19 and J usage is TRBJ2-5; no reliable D call. The material sequenced was thymocytes. This clonotype was obtained from a boy younger than two with a congenital heart defect. CDR3 residues: CASSIVGLPETQYF. The CDR3, as DNA: TGTGCCAGTAGTATAGTGGGCCTACCCGAGACCCAGTACTTC. Full variable domain (outside the CDR3, taken from reference TRBV19 and TRBJ2-5): DGGITQSPKYLFRKEGQNVTLSCEQNLNHDAMYWYRQDPGQGLRLIYYSQIVNDFQKGDIAEGYSVSREKKESFPLTVTSAQKNPTAFYLCASSIVGLPETQYFGPGTRLLVL.